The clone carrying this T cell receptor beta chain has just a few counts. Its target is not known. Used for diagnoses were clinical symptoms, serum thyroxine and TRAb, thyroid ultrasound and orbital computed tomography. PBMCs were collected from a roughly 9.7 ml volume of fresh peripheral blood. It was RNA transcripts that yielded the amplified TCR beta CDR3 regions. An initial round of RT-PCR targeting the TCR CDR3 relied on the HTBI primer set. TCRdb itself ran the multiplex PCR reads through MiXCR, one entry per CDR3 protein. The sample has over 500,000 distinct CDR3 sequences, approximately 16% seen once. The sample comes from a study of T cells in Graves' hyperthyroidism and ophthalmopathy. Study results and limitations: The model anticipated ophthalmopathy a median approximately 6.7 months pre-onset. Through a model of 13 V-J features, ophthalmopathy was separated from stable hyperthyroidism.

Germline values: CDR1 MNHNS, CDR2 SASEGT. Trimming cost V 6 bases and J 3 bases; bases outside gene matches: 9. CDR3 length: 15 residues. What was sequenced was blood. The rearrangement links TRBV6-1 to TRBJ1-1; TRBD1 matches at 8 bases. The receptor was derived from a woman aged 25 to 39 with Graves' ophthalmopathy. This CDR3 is CASSLDRGVYTEAFF. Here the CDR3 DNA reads TGTGCCAGCAGCCTCGACAGGGGAGTCTACACTGAAGCTTTCTTT.